This T cell receptor (beta chain) was recovered during a study of tumor-infiltrating lymphocytes in primary liver carcinoma. Study details: There were tumors of stage T1-T3 N0M0, each 4.2 to 10 cm across. Roughly 3.65 to 8 million productive TCRbeta reads were obtained per sample, with similar numbers across tissue types.

For this clonotype: Mismatch with germline at one junction end may stem from a read error.

Germline V lookup: CDR1 SGHDT, CDR2 YYEEEE. This CDR3 comprises 16 residues. With a constant-region primer, TCR beta cDNA was made from around 530 ng of total RNA. Nested multiplex PCR, run for three rounds with slightly modified ARM-PCR, yielded TCR beta libraries. TRBV1-TRBV30 forward primers paired with a C-beta reverse primer were used in the first two PCR rounds, which ran 9 to 10 cycles each. TCRdb redid the calling of the multiplex PCR reads with MiXCR, one entry per CDR3 protein. In the table there are 330,000 or so distinct CDR3 sequences, about two thirds of which are singletons. RNA isolated from unsorted whole blood supplied the blood RNA, with germline DNA also extracted.

V and J are TRBV5-6 and TRBJ2-1; 11 nucleotides align to TRBD2. This TCR derives from a man aged 40-49 years with primary liver carcinoma and hepatitis B virus infection. The source material was peripheral blood. CDR3 nucleotides: TGTGCCAGCAGCTTCACTAGCGGGGGCCCCTACAATGAGCAGTTATTC. Translating it yields CASSFTSGGPYNEQLF.